One TCR beta chain is described in this entry. The V end lost 1 base, the J end lost 8 bases, and 27 bases lay between the germline ends. CDR3 length: 19 residues. The germline gives CDR1 MDHEN, CDR2 SYDVKM. Unique molecular identifiers featured in how the TCRbeta library was prepared. TCRdb used MiXCR to reprocess the PCR reads, holding one entry per CDR3 protein. The sample has around 480,000 distinct CDR3 sequences; approximately 32% are singletons. This sample is drawn from a study of T-cell reconstitution after alpha-beta-depleted transplantation in children. The sample here was PBMCs from the stem cell graft donor, taken from the stem cell graft. This clonotype originated in a human donor who donated a stem cell graft to a child with aplastic anemia. The chain recombines TRBV28 with TRBJ2-1, with a tentative D call TRBD2 (6 bases). Here the CDR3 DNA reads TGTGCCAGCAGTTTATATCCTGGCGGGATAAAGATAAGGCTCCATGAGCAGTTCTTC. Its protein product is CASSLYPGGIKIRLHEQFF.